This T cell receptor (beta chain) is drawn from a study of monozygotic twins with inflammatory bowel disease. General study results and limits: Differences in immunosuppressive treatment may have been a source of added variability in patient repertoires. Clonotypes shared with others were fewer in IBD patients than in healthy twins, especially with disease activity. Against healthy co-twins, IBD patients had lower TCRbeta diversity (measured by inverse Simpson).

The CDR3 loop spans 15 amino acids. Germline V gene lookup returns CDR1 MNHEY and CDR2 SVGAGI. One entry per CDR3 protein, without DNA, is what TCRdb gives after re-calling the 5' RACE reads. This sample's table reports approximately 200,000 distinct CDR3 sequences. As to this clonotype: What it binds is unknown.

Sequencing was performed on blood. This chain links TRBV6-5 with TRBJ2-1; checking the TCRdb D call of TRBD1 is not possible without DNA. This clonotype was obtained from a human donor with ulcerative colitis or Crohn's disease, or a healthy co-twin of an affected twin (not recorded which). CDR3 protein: CASSYRTSYYNEQFF.